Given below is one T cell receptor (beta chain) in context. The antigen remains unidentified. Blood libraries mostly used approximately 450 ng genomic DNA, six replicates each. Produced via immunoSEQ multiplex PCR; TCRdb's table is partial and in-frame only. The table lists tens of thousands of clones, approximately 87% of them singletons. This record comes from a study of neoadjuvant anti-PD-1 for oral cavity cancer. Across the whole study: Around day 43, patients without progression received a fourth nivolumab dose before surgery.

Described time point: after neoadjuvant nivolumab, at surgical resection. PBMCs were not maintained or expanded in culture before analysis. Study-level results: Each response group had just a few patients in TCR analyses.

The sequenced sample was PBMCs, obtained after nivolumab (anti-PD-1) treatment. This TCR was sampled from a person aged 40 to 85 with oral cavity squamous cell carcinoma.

As DNA, the CDR3 is TGTGCCATCAGTGAAAGTTCACAGGGGGGCAACGAGCAGTACTTC. It yields the protein CAISESSQGGNEQYF. This sequence joins TRBV10-3 and TRBJ2-7, with 8 nucleotides matching TRBD1. The J segment lost 5 bases and the V segment lost 3 bases, leaving 9 bases of the junction unmatched. Germline CDR1 and CDR2: ENHRY and SYGVKD. CDR3 size: 15 residues.